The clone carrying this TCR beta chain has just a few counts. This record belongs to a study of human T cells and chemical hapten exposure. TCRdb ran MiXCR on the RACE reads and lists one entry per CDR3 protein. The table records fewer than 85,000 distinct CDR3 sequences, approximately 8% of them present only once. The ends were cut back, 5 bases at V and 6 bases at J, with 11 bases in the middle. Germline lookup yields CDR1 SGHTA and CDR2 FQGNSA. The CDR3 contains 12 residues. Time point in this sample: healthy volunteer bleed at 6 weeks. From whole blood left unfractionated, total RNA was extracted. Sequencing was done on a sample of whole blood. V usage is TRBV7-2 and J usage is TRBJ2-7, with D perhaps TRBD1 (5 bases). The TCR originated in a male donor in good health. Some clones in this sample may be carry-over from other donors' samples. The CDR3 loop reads CASSALGLEQYF. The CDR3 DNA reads TGTGCCAGCAGCGCCCTGGGGCTCGAGCAGTACTTC.